Listed here are 17 T cell receptor beta chains from one sample, sequenced in a study of T cell repertoires in cytomegalovirus infection. For these receptors, no antigen is known. TCRdb processed the reads anew with MiXCR; each CDR3 protein has one entry. The table has hundreds of thousands of distinct CDR3 sequences, less than 35% seen once; the top ten hold roughly an eighth. This specimen consisted of cultured CD8+ T cells from PBMCs, obtained from culture after CMV antigen stimulation. All receptors derive from a human donor in good health (CMV status not recorded). Some clones in this sample may be carry-over from other donors' samples.

This chain joins TRBV7-9 and TRBJ1-1, with 7 positions matching TRBD1. Trimming cost V 3 bases and J 3 bases; bases outside gene matches: 19. Germline V lookup: CDR1 SEHNR, CDR2 FQNEAQ (reference sequence). The CDR3 has 19 residues. CDR3 residues: CASSFPGTADDGYYTEAFF. In DNA form, the CDR3 reads TGTGCCAGCAGCTTTCCCGGGACAGCGGATGATGGGTATTACACTGAAGCTTTCTTT.

The chain employs TRBV7-2 and TRBJ2-2; D perhaps matches TRBD2 (5 bases). There are 13 residues in the CDR3. The germline V gene has CDR1 SGHTA and CDR2 FQGNSA. Trimming left V 5 bases short and J 7 bases short, with 11 bases between. CDR3 sequence (DNA): TGTGCCAGCAGCGCGGACTTCATCGGGGAGCTGTTTTTT. It specifies CASSADFIGELFF. Complete variable domain (other parts from reference TRBV7-2 and TRBJ2-2): GAGVSQSPSNKVTEKGKDVELRCDPISGHTALYWYRQSLGQGLEFLIYFQGNSAPDKSGLPSDRFSAERTGGSVSTLTIQRTQQEDSAVYLCASSADFIGELFFGEGSRLTVL.

The chain combines TRBV6-1 with TRBJ2-7, with 9 bases identical to TRBD1. Trimming removed 7 bases from V and 1 base from J; junction bases left unmatched: 5. Germline V gene sequence: CDR1 MNHNS, CDR2 SASEGT. The CDR3 sequence is 14 residues long. The CDR3 nucleotides read TGTGCCAGCACTTGGACAGGGGCATCCTACGAGCAGTACTTC. Residues: CASTWTGASYEQYF.

The chain carries TRBV6-6 and TRBJ1-6, with a weak D call TRBD1 (5 bases). The CDR3 covers 17 residues. CDR1 and CDR2 (germline): MNHNY, SVGAGI (reference sequence). Trimming stripped 0 bases from V and 6 bases from J, with 15 bases between. CDR3 sequence: CASSYSRGEGRNSPLHF. The CDR3 DNA reads TGTGCCAGCAGTTACTCGAGAGGGGAGGGACGTAATTCACCCCTCCACTTT.

This clonotype was found a few times. This chain joins TRBV4-2 and TRBJ1-2, with 8 bases fitting TRBD1. The CDR3 runs to 13 residues. From germline, CDR1 is LGHNA and CDR2 YNFKEQ. J was trimmed by 3 bases and V by 8 bases; bases with no gene match: 5. The CDR3 DNA reads TGTGCCAGCGACACAGGGGGTGACTATGGCTACACCTTC. Translation: CASDTGGDYGYTF.

This clonotype was counted many times. V is TRBV12-3 or TRBV12-4 and J is TRBJ2-7; unclear D gene. Trimming left V 3 bases short and J 2 bases short, with 11 bases between. The CDR3 extends over 14 amino acids. DNA of the CDR3: TGTGCCAGCAGTTTGGGCCCAGGCGCCTACGAGCAGTACTTC. Residues: CASSLGPGAYEQYF.

Turning to this clonotype: A much larger clone sits a single nucleotide away, making a read error possible. The chain recombines TRBV7-4 with TRBJ2-1; 9 bases match TRBD1. There are 14 residues in the CDR3. The junction had 7 bases not matched to a gene; V was cut back by 8 bases and J by 5 bases. Germline loops: CDR1 SGHVT, CDR2 SQSDAQ. The CDR3 DNA reads as TGTGCCAGCCGCGGACAGGGGAACAACAATGAGCAGTTCTTC. Translating gives CASRGQGNNNEQFF.

CDR3 in DNA: TGTGCCAGCAGTTGGGGAGAGGCTTATCAAGAGACCCAGTACTTC. Protein sequence: CASSWGEAYQETQYF. The chain employs TRBV27 and TRBJ2-5, with D maybe TRBD2 (5 bases). The CDR3 spans 15 residues. V was shortened by 4 bases and J by 2 bases, with 14 bases between the two germline ends. CDR1 is MNHEY, CDR2 SMNVEV, per germline (reference sequence).

This clonotype came up a few times. The chain carries TRBV7-9 and TRBJ1-1; D gene uncertain. V was clipped by 6 bases and J by 1 base, with 6 bases between them. The CDR3 runs 12 residues. Germline assignment: CDR1 SEHNR and CDR2 FQNEAQ (reference sequence). Here the CDR3 reads CASRPRNTEAFF. The CDR3 DNA follows: TGTGCCAGCAGGCCAAGGAACACTGAAGCTTTCTTT.

The sample holds many counts of this clonotype. The rearrangement uses TRBV7-2 and TRBJ2-3, with 11 bases that match TRBD2. The ends lost 4 bases at V and 0 bases at J; junction bases unmatched: 9. This CDR3 has 18 residues. Germline V gene data show CDR1 as SGHTA and CDR2 as FQGNSA. The DNA of the CDR3 is TGTGCCAGCAGCTCACTAGCGGGGGCCAGACCTAGCACAGATACGCAGTATTTT. As protein: CASSSLAGARPSTDTQYF.

To note about this clonotype: At one boundary the junction diverges from the germline segment, which might be a read error. The chain has TRBV7-3 and TRBJ1-5; D unclear. CDR1 SGHTA and CDR2 FQGTGA come from the germline V gene. The CDR3 is made up of 12 amino acids. CDR3 residues: CGSSTLSAAQHF. DNA for the CDR3: TGTGGCAGCAGCACCCTATCAGCGGCCCAGCATTTT.

The V gene is TRBV7-6, the J gene TRBJ2-1; 12 bases line up with TRBD2. In germline, CDR1 is SGHVS, CDR2 FNYEAQ. V shed 3 bases, J shed 0 bases, and the junction held 9 bases outside the gene matches. The length of the CDR3 is 19 residues. CDR3 sequence reads: CASSLTSGGPGGSYNEQFF. The CDR3 coding sequence is TGTGCCAGCAGCTTGACTAGCGGGGGACCGGGAGGCTCCTACAATGAGCAGTTCTTC.

This chain joins TRBV7-9 and TRBJ1-5; possibly TRBD1 for D (6 bases). Trimming removed 1 base from V and 6 bases from J, with 10 bases in between. The germline CDR1 and CDR2 sequences are SEHNR and FQNEAQ (reference sequence). The CDR3 totals 14 residues. The CDR3 DNA follows: TGTGCCAGCAGCTTAGGGGGGGCGCGTCAGCCCCAGCATTTT. Amino acids: CASSLGGARQPQHF.

Only a few counts were recorded for this clonotype. This sequence joins TRBV12-5 and TRBJ2-3, with 9 bases fitting TRBD2. Germline trimming cut 5 bases from V and 2 bases from J; bases unmatched to any gene: 5. Germline V lookup: CDR1 LGHNT, CDR2 FRNRAP. CDR3 length: 15 amino acids. The CDR3 protein is CASGEIAGATDTQYF. In nucleotides, the CDR3 is TGTGCTAGTGGTGAGATAGCGGGGGCCACAGATACGCAGTATTTT.

The rearrangement uses TRBV4-1 and TRBJ1-1; tentative D call: TRBD1 (5 bases). The V gene's germline CDR1 is MGHRA and CDR2 YSYEKL. The CDR3 totals 16 residues. The V and J ends lost 0 bases and 1 base respectively, with 12 bases between them. The CDR3 spells CASSQDRAGSNTEAFF. The CDR3 DNA follows: TGCGCCAGCAGCCAAGATCGGGCAGGGTCGAACACTGAAGCTTTCTTT.

This clonotype was detected a few times. The chain links TRBV6-1 to TRBJ2-1; D not certain. Per germline, CDR1 MNHNS and CDR2 SASEGT. Trimming shortened V by 2 bases and J by 4 bases, and 9 bases separated the two germline ends. The CDR3 spans 14 residues. CDR3 in amino acids: CASSEPGLYNEQFF. The CDR3 DNA is TGTGCCAGCAGTGAACCGGGTCTTTACAATGAGCAGTTCTTC.

The chain joins TRBV7-2 to TRBJ2-7; perhaps TRBD2 as D (6 bases). This CDR3 is 12 amino acids long. The V end lost 7 bases, the J end lost 5 bases, and 12 bases lay between the germline ends. Germline V gene data show CDR1 as SGHTA and CDR2 as FQGNSA. The CDR3 bases are TGTGCCAGCACGAGGGTAGCGGACGAGCAGTACTTC. This encodes CASTRVADEQYF.